This TCR beta chain emerged from a study of post-analysis software for immune sequencing data. Regarding the study as a whole: In patients, TRBV5-6, TRBV5-1 and TRBV20-1 belonged to roughly five TRBV segments found more frequently than in controls. Controls significantly exceeded multiple sclerosis patients in normalized Chao1 diversity. Samples prepared in the same batch strongly co-clustered by F measure.

This clonotype was detected only a few times. What it binds is unknown. The V end lost 6 bases, the J end lost 15 bases, and 18 bases lay between the germline ends. Germline-derived CDR1 and CDR2 are DFQATT and SNEGSKA (reference sequence). There are 11 residues in the CDR3. The library was made from cDNA and included unique molecular identifiers. Approximately 450,000 cDNA molecules were recovered from an input of about 0.85 to 11 million T cells. Each CDR3 protein is one row after TCRdb ran MiXCR on the PCR reads. Of a few hundred thousand distinct CDR3 sequences listed, around a third are singletons.

The receptor was derived from a girl aged 10-17 years with multiple sclerosis. V gene TRBV20-1 combines with J gene TRBJ2-1; D may match TRBD1 or TRBD2 (5 bases each). Sequencing was performed on blood. CDR3 nucleotide sequence: TGCAGTGCAACTAGGGTGGGGCTAGGGTTCTTC. Its protein is CSATRVGLGFF.